The source of this T cell receptor (beta chain) is a study of cytomegalovirus exposure and HLA in healthy donors. Donors were ostensibly healthy at sampling, although undocumented immune exposures were probable. V lost 1 base, J lost 3 bases, and 5 bases stayed unmatched. This CDR3 spans 16 amino acids. The germline CDR1 and CDR2 sequences are SEHNR and FQNEAQ (reference sequence). This clone was picked up one time. PCR amplification relied on 60 Vbeta primers (plus 13 Jbeta primers). Authors' processing steps: Later analysis identified some 88 million unique TCR beta chains, about 10 million shared. Method: immunoSEQ multiplex PCR; TCRdb's copy keeps in-frame clones and lacks some. That table gives V, J and clone size, and the DNA gave D and trimming. The table lists roughly 170,000 clones, over 60% of them singletons.

The chain combines TRBV7-9 with TRBJ2-1, with 8 positions matching TRBD1. The specimen was PBMCs. This sequence was found in a girl aged 5 to 17 in good health and CMV-seronegative. CDR3 in amino acids: CASSLGFGQGYNEQFF. In nucleotides, the CDR3 is TGTGCCAGCAGCTTAGGGTTTGGACAGGGCTACAATGAGCAGTTCTTC.